One and the same sample provided the 8 T cell receptor beta chains below, sequenced in a study of long-term antiretroviral therapy in people with HIV. Assay version v3.0 of immunoSEQ was used, and it was run at survey level. Profiling relied on immunoSEQ multiplex PCR, and the TCRdb table lists in-frame clones only, not all of them. The sample consists of 20,000 to 25,000 clones, 70% to 85% of them appearing once. The sequencing used unsorted PBMCs, collected 0.1 years before starting antiretroviral therapy. These receptors came from a man younger than 30 with HIV.

The V gene is TRBV2, the J gene TRBJ1-1; no clear D gene. Germline V gene data show CDR1 as SNHLY and CDR2 as FYNNEI. This CDR3 is built from 17 residues. Trimming cost V 9 bases and J 1 base, with 24 bases left between them. The CDR3 loop reads CASTPGGGVFRNTEAFF. The CDR3 DNA is TGTGCCAGTACGCCCGGTGGCGGGGTCTTCAGGAACACTGAAGCTTTCTTT.

V gene TRBV18 combines with J gene TRBJ1-2; the D gene is possibly TRBD1 (5 bases). The CDR3 is 15 amino acids. Germline CDR1 KGHSH, CDR2 LQKENI. Trimming removed 2 bases from V and 8 bases from J, with 18 bases in between. In nucleotides, the CDR3 is TGTGCCAGCTCACCAGACGACAGCACTGCGGGAGGCTACACCTTC. Protein: CASSPDDSTAGGYTF.

The genes are TRBV5-1 and TRBJ2-7; D is undetermined. This CDR3 comprises 15 residues. Germline CDR1 SGHRS, CDR2 YFSETQ. V lost 1 base and J 0 bases, leaving 11 bases between the germline ends. DNA for the CDR3: TGCGCCAGCAGCTTGTACGGGTTGAGCTCCTACGAGCAGTACTTC. Protein: CASSLYGLSSYEQYF.

The chain uses TRBV9 and TRBJ2-1; D not resolved. The CDR3 extends over 14 amino acids. V was pared by 1 base and J by 6 bases, with 11 bases between. Germline CDR1 reads SGDLS; CDR2 reads YYNGEE. The CDR3: CASSVYRSGNEQFF. In DNA form, the CDR3 reads TGTGCCAGCAGCGTATATCGTAGTGGCAATGAGCAGTTCTTC.

The CDR3: CASSRRVGYGYTF. DNA for the CDR3: TGTGCCAGCAGCCGCAGGGTTGGGTATGGCTACACCTTC. The chain couples TRBV27 to TRBJ1-2; perhaps TRBD1 as D (5 bases). V was trimmed by 6 bases and J by 5 bases, leaving 13 bases between them. This CDR3 region has 13 residues. Germline lookup yields CDR1 MNHEY and CDR2 SMNVEV (reference sequence).

This clone is deemed medium-sized (0.01 to 0.1%). The chain has TRBV13 and TRBJ2-7; maybe TRBD2 (6 bases). The CDR3 has 13 amino acids. Germline V gives CDR1 PRHDT, CDR2 FYEKMQ (reference sequence). V was clipped by 1 base and J by 5 bases, with 9 bases between them. Here the CDR3 reads CASSLAGEDEQYF. CDR3 nucleotide sequence: TGTGCCAGCAGCTTAGCGGGGGAAGACGAGCAGTACTTC.

This chain links TRBV5-1 with TRBJ2-3, with 12 bases that match TRBD2. From germline, CDR1 is SGHRS and CDR2 YFSETQ. The ends lost 4 bases at V and 4 bases at J; junction bases unmatched: 7. This CDR3 is 16 amino acids long. The CDR3: CASSTGLAGSADTQYF. CDR3 bases: TGCGCCAGCAGCACAGGACTAGCGGGATCGGCAGATACGCAGTATTTT.

The rearrangement uses TRBV2 and TRBJ2-7; a possible D gene is TRBD1 (6 bases). Germline loops: CDR1 SNHLY, CDR2 FYNNEI. V was trimmed by 3 bases and J by 0 bases, leaving 9 bases between them. The CDR3 sequence is 14 residues long. Written as DNA, the CDR3 is TGTGCCAGCAGTGACCGAGGGGGCTCCTACGAGCAGTACTTC. This sequence encodes CASSDRGGSYEQYF.